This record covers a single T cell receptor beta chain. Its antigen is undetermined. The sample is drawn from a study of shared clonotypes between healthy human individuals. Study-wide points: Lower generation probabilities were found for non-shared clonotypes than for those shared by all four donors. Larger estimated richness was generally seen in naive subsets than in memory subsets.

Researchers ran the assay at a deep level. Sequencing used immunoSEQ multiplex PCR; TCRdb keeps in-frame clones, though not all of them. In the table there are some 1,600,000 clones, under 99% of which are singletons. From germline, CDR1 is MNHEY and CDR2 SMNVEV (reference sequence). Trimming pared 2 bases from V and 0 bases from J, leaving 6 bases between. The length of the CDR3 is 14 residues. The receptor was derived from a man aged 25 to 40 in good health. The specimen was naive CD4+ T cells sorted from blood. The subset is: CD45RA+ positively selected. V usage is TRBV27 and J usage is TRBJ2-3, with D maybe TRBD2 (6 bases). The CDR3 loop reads CASSLGRSTDTQYF. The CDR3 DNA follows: TGTGCCAGCAGTTTAGGGAGGAGCACAGATACGCAGTATTTT.